These 5 T cell receptor beta chains share one sample of origin, sequenced in a study of CD8 T cells in Susac syndrome. Random hexamers were used to reverse transcribe about 0.45 to 1 ug of RNA. TCRdb redid the calling of the immunoSEQ multiplex PCR reads with MiXCR, one entry per CDR3 protein. The sample lists more than 75,000 distinct CDR3 sequences, 85% to 95% occurring once. The material sequenced was CD8+ T cells from PBMCs. The receptors come from a human donor in good health.

This rearrangement joins TRBV20-1 to TRBJ1-2; unclear D gene. The germline CDR1 and CDR2 sequences are DFQATT and SNEGSKA (reference sequence). The V end was cut by 3 bases, the J end by 4 bases, with 9 bases between. The CDR3 is 12 residues long. As DNA, the CDR3 is TGCAGTGCTAGGGCAGGCCTCTATGGCTACACCTTC. Translated: CSARAGLYGYTF.

This clonotype is a singleton in its sample. The chain recombines TRBV7-9 with TRBJ2-2, with TRBD2 matching 7 bases. Germline V gene lookup returns CDR1 SEHNR and CDR2 FQNEAQ (reference sequence). The length of the CDR3 is 16 residues. Unmatched junction bases numbered 6, after V lost 4 bases and J lost 1 base. Written as DNA, the CDR3 is TGTGCCAGCAGCTCCTGGGGGGGTGAGAACACCGGGGAGCTGTTTTTT. It specifies CASSSWGGENTGELFF.

The chain is built from TRBV7-2 and TRBJ1-1; a possible D gene is TRBD1 (5 bases). Trimming left V 3 bases short and J 8 bases short, with 10 bases between. Per the germline V gene, CDR1 is SGHTA and CDR2 is FQGNSA. The CDR3 contains 12 residues. The CDR3 region has the DNA TGTGCCAGCAGCTTCGGGGGACTAGAAGCTTTCTTT. Amino acids: CASSFGGLEAFF.

The rearrangement links TRBV2 to TRBJ1-5; no firm D call. The CDR3 is 12 amino acids. Looked up from germline, CDR1 is SNHLY and CDR2 is FYNNEI. Trimming removed 7 bases at V and 3 bases at J, with 7 bases between. The CDR3 loop is CASMRYNQPQHF. The CDR3 nucleotides read TGTGCCAGCATGAGATACAATCAGCCCCAGCATTTT.

The count of this clonotype is one. An end of the junction differs from the germline gene, which may be a read error. The chain carries TRBV6-2 or TRBV6-3 and TRBJ2-3; D unclear. CDR3 size: 12 residues. Looked up from germline, CDR1 is MNHEY and CDR2 is SVGEGT. Here the CDR3 DNA reads TGTGCCAGCACTTACGTGGGAGATACGCAGTATTTT. It codes for CASTYVGDTQYF.